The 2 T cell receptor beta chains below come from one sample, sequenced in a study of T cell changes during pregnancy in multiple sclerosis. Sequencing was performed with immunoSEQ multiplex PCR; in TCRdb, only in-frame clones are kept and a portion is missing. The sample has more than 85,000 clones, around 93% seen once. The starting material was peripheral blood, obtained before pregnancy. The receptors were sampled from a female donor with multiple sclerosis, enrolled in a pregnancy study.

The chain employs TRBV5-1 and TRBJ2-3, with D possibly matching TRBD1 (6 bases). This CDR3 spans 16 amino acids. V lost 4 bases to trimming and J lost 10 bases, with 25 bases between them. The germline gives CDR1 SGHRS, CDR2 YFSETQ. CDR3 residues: CASSPDSLPARGAQYF. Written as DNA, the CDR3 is TGCGCCAGCAGCCCGGACAGTCTCCCGGCCAGAGGTGCGCAGTATTTT. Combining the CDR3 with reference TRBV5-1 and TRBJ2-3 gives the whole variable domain KAGVTQTPRYLIKTRGQQVTLSCSPISGHRSVSWYQQTPGQGLQFLFEYFSETQRNKGNFPGRFSGRQFSNSRSEMNVSTLELGDSALYLCASSPDSLPARGAQYFGPGTRLTVL.

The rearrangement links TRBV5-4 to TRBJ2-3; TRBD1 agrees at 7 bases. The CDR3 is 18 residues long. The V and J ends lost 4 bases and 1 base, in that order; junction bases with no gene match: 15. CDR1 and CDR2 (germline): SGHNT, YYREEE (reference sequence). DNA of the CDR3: TGTGCCAGCAGCAAAATAGGGGGCGTAAGTTCTGGCACAGATACGCAGTATTTT. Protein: CASSKIGGVSSGTDTQYF.